This TCR beta chain came from a study of OX40 agonist ivuxolimab in advanced cancers. Study observations and caveats: At 0.1 to 3.0 mg/kg and by week 6, CD4+ and CD8+ T cells in the blood had expanded clonally.

The germline CDR1 and CDR2 sequences are KGHSH and LQKENI. The CDR3 consists of 13 residues. The trim removed 6 bases at V and 4 bases at J, leaving 5 bases unmatched. This clone appeared once. As yet, its antigen is unknown. Here immunoSEQ multiplex PCR was the method, and the copy in TCRdb shows in-frame clones only, minus some. This table has 65,000 to 100,000 clones, about 86% appearing once. The chain has TRBV18 and TRBJ1-1, with 7 bases identical to TRBD1. The specimen was CD4+ or CD8+ T cells sorted from blood, collected in a trial of the OX40 agonist ivuxolimab. This TCR came from an adult with an advanced solid tumor such as melanoma, head and neck, liver or kidney cancer. The CDR3 DNA follows: TGTGCCAGCTCGATACCAGGGGGCACTGAAGCTTTCTTT. Protein product: CASSIPGGTEAFF.